Listed below are T cell receptor beta chains from one sample, sequenced in a study of beta chain features in type 1 diabetes. This table comes from immunoSEQ multiplex PCR, and its TCRdb copy is limited to in-frame clones, with some not included. The repertoire holds a few hundred thousand clones, around 13% seen once, with around 0.02% in the top ten. Sequencing was done on a sample of naive CD4+ T cells from blood. Receptors originate from a man aged 18 to 35 in good health. The CDR3 runs from the conserved cysteine through the conserved F or W. A D gene is named only where the DNA matches it firmly. A row's size may be missing; if present it is once, few, many or a size class.

V	J	D	size	DNA	CDR3
TRBV9	TRBJ2-1	TRBD1	NA	TGTGCCAGCAGCCCGGACAGGGGTTCCTACAATGAGCAGTTCTTC	CASSPDRGSYNEQFF
TRBV7-3	TRBJ1-2	NA	few	TGTGCCAGCAGCCGTGGGGGGGGAAGTGGCTACACCTTC	CASSRGGGSGYTF
TRBV4-2	TRBJ1-2	NA	NA	TGTGCCAGCAGCCAAGATCCTACGTGGACAGCTCCTGGCACCTTC	CASSQDPTWTAPGTF
TRBV5-1	TRBJ2-1	TRBD1	NA	TGCGCCAGCAGCTTAAGTGGGACAGGGTTTTACGATGAGCAGTTCTTC	CASSLSGTGFYDEQFF
TRBV5-1	TRBJ2-1	TRBD2	NA	TGCGCCAGCGGTTTAGCGGGAGAGGTGAATGAGCAGTTCTTC	CASGLAGEVNEQFF
TRBV28	TRBJ1-4	NA	few	TGTGCCAGCAGTCCGTCGCGGGGGCGCCGGGAAAAACTGTTTTTT	CASSPSRGRREKLFF
TRBV4-2	TRBJ2-1	NA	NA	TGTGCCAGCAGCCAAGATCCAATCCGGGCGGGGGCCAGGCGTGAGCAGTTCTTC	CASSQDPIRAGARREQFF
TRBV28	TRBJ1-1	TRBD1	NA	TGTGCCAGCAGTTTGAGGAGGGGACAGGGTTTAACTGAAGCTTTCTTT	CASSLRRGQGLTEAFF
TRBV28	TRBJ2-3	NA	NA	TGTGCCAGCATCCCTGGCGGGCGCACAGATACGCAGTATTTT	CASIPGGRTDTQYF
TRBV27	TRBJ2-1	TRBD2	NA	TGTGCCAGCAGTCCACCGCTAGCGGGAGGGTACAATGAGCAGTTCTTC	CASSPPLAGGYNEQFF
TRBV7-2	TRBJ2-2	TRBD2	few	TGTGCCAGCAGCCCCCCTGGGAAAGCGGGGGGTACCGGGGAGCTGTTTTTT	CASSPPGKAGGTGELFF
TRBV28	TRBJ2-5	TRBD1	NA	TGTGCCAGCAGTCCTAGGACAGGGAAAGAGACCCAGTACTTC	CASSPRTGKETQYF
TRBV29-1	TRBJ1-2	TRBD1	NA	TGCAGCGTTTCGTCAGGGGGCGTCGGTGGCTACACCTTC	CSVSSGGVGGYTF
TRBV4-1	TRBJ2-1	NA	NA	TGCGCCAGCAGCCAAGTACCAGGGTCCTACAATGAGCAGTTCTTC	CASSQVPGSYNEQFF
TRBV10-3	TRBJ2-1	NA	NA	TGTGCCATCAGTGCGCAAGGGGGCTCCTACAATGAGCAGTTCTTC	CAISAQGGSYNEQFF
TRBV5-4	TRBJ1-2	TRBD1	few	TGTGCCAGCAGCGAGATCCAGGGGGTGGTCTATGGCTACACCTTC	CASSEIQGVVYGYTF
TRBV7-9	TRBJ2-7	TRBD2	few	TGTGCCAGCAGCCAAACTAGCGGGAGGTACGAGCAGTACTTC	CASSQTSGRYEQYF
TRBV7-2	TRBJ1-2	NA	few	TGTGCCAGCAGCTTAGCGAGCGGGGCCTCCATTAGGGGCTACACCTTC	CASSLASGASIRGYTF
TRBV30	TRBJ1-2	TRBD1	few	TGTGCCTGGAGACAGGGGGGGAGGCATGGCTACACCTTC	CAWRQGGRHGYTF
TRBV28	TRBJ1-1	TRBD1	NA	TGTGCCAGCAGGGGACAGGGTGATGGGCGCACTGAAGCTTTCTTT	CASRGQGDGRTEAFF
TRBV10-3	TRBJ2-4	NA	few	TGTGCCATCAGTGAGTCTGGGCAGGAAACGGACATTCAGTACTTC	CAISESGQETDIQYF
TRBV7-9	TRBJ1-1	TRBD1	few	TGTGCCAGCAGCTCCCCCGACAGGGGAATTTGGAATGAAGCTTTCTTT	CASSSPDRGIWNEAFF
TRBV11-2	TRBJ2-4	NA	NA	TGTGCCAGCAGCTTAGTGGCGTCAGGAAACATTCAGTACTTC	CASSLVASGNIQYF
TRBV4-1	TRBJ2-1	TRBD1	few	TGCGCCAGCAGCCAACCGGGACAGGGTCTCCATGAGCAGTTCTTC	CASSQPGQGLHEQFF
TRBV28	TRBJ1-5	NA	NA	TGTGCCAGCAGTTTGAGGGAAGTCGGCCCCCAGCATTTT	CASSLREVGPQHF
TRBV5-1	TRBJ2-3	TRBD2	NA	TGCGCCAGCAGCGCCGCGGGGGGCTTCCCAGCGGATACGCAGTATTTT	CASSAAGGFPADTQYF
TRBV30	TRBJ1-1	NA	few	TGTGCCTGGAGTGCAGGGGTAAACACTGAAGCTTTCTTT	CAWSAGVNTEAFF
TRBV28	TRBJ1-5	NA	NA	TGTGCCAGCAGTTTCGAGGAAAATTACGGCAATCAGCCCCAGCATTTT	CASSFEENYGNQPQHF
TRBV28	TRBJ2-5	TRBD2	few	TGTGCCAGCAGTCCCCCCCCTGAGGCTAGCGGAAAGCAAGAGACCCAGTACTTC	CASSPPPEASGKQETQYF
TRBV5-1	TRBJ2-5	NA	few	TGCGCCAGCAGCTTAGACGGGGACTCAGACTGGGAGACCCAGTACTTC	CASSLDGDSDWETQYF
TRBV25-1	TRBJ2-5	TRBD2	few	TGTGCCAGCAGTGAATGGGGACTAGCGGGCCATACGCGGTACTTC	CASSEWGLAGHTRYF
TRBV30	TRBJ2-1	TRBD2	NA	TGTGCCTGGAGCAGCGGGAGATTTGGCAATGAGCAGTTCTTC	CAWSSGRFGNEQFF
TRBV28	TRBJ1-2	NA	few	TGTGCGGCAGGGCGGTCTCGTGGCTACACCTTC	CAAGRSRGYTF
TRBV5-1	TRBJ2-5	TRBD2	few	TGCGCCAGCAGCCTCGGGACTAACCAAGAGACCCAGTACTTC	CASSLGTNQETQYF
TRBV6-6	TRBJ2-5	TRBD2	NA	TGTGCCAGCAGAACTAGCGGGGGGCCTCAAGAGACCCAGTACTTC	CASRTSGGPQETQYF
TRBV9	TRBJ2-5	TRBD2	NA	TGTGCCAGCAGCGAGGAACTAGCGGCGGAGACCCAGTACTTC	CASSEELAAETQYF
TRBV7-3	TRBJ2-1	TRBD1	few	TGTGCCAGCAGCACAGGGGACAGGGATGAGCAGTTCTTC	CASSTGDRDEQFF
TRBV20-1	TRBJ1-4	NA	NA	TGCAGTGCTAGCCCCCCGGGGGGGTCCAATTTT	CSASPPGGSNF
TRBV4-1	TRBJ2-5	NA	few	TGCGCCAGCAGCCACTTCGGAGGGGCAGAGGAGACCCAGTACTTC	CASSHFGGAEETQYF
TRBV7-3	TRBJ2-2	TRBD2	few	TGTGCCAGCAGCTCCCGAACTAGCGGGAGCGGTACCGGGGAGCTGTTTTTT	CASSSRTSGSGTGELFF
TRBV18	TRBJ2-5	NA	few	TGTGCCAGCTCACCACCTACAGACCAAGAGACCCAGTACTTC	CASSPPTDQETQYF
TRBV18	TRBJ2-2	NA	few	TGTGCCAGCCACGGGACACGAGACACCGGGGAGCTGTTTTTT	CASHGTRDTGELFF
TRBV28	TRBJ2-2	TRBD1	few	TGTGCCAGCAGACCCGGGACAGTTGACACCGGGGAGCTGTTTTTT	CASRPGTVDTGELFF
TRBV5-4	TRBJ2-3	TRBD2	NA	TGTGCCAGCAGCTTTAGACTAGCGGGAGGTTCGCAGTATTTT	CASSFRLAGGSQYF
TRBV7-9	TRBJ2-1	NA	few	TGTGCCAGCAGCTTCGACAGTGGCTACAATGAGCAGTTCTTC	CASSFDSGYNEQFF
TRBV4-1	TRBJ2-7	TRBD2	NA	TGCGCCAGCAGCCAAGATCCGGGACTAGCGGGCCGGGGGGACGAGCAGTACTTC	CASSQDPGLAGRGDEQYF
TRBV4-3	TRBJ1-1	NA	NA	TGCGCCAGCAGCCAAGATTTAACCAGATTTTCCCTAGGCCACACTGAAGCTTTCTTT	CASSQDLTRFSLGHTEAFF
TRBV4-3	TRBJ1-4	TRBD1	NA	TGCGCCAGCAGCCACGGACAGGGTGATGAAAAACTGTTTTTT	CASSHGQGDEKLFF
TRBV5-6	TRBJ2-3	NA	NA	TGTGCCAGCTCCCTGGACACCGCCTTAGCTGATACGCAGTATTTT	CASSLDTALADTQYF
TRBV28	TRBJ2-5	NA	few	TGTGCCAGCAGTTTAGGTCAGGAAGAGACCCAGTACTTC	CASSLGQEETQYF
TRBV19	TRBJ2-7	TRBD1	NA	TGTGCCAGTAGCCAGGACAGGGACTCCTACGAGCAGTACTTC	CASSQDRDSYEQYF